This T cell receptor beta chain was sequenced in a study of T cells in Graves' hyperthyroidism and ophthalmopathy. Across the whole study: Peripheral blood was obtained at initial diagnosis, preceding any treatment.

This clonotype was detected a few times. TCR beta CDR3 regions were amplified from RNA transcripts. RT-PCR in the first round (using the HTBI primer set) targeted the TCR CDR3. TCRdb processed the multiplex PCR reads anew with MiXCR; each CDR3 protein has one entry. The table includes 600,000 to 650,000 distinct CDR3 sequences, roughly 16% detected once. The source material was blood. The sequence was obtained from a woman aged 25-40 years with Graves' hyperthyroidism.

CDR3 sequence (DNA): TGTGCCAGCAGTTACTCGACGCCTAGCGGGAGATTCTCCTACGAGCAGTACTTC. It translates to CASSYSTPSGRFSYEQYF. V is TRBV6-5 and J is TRBJ2-7, with 10 bases that match TRBD2. V dropped 0 bases and J dropped 0; count of bases not matched to a gene: 8. The CDR3 loop spans 18 amino acids. Germline CDR1 and CDR2: MNHEY and SVGAGI.